A single sample is the source of the 20 T cell receptor beta chains below, sequenced in a study of cytomegalovirus exposure and HLA in healthy donors. The data were produced by immunoSEQ multiplex PCR, yet TCRdb's version contains in-frame clones alone and is incomplete. The sample has more than 55,000 clones, 80% to 95% seen once. Sequenced material: PBMCs. These receptors originate from a man aged 18 to 30 in good health and CMV-seronegative.

V is TRBV4-1 and J is TRBJ2-7; 10 bases map to TRBD1. CDR3 length: 14 residues. Germline CDR1 reads MGHRA; CDR2 reads YSYEKL. With 4 bases clipped from V and 7 bases from J, the junction kept 7 bases outside the gene matches. In nucleotides, the CDR3 is TGCGCCAGCAGCCCGCGCGGGACAGGGGAAGAGCAGTACTTC. Translated: CASSPRGTGEEQYF.

The rearrangement uses TRBV18 and TRBJ1-4; the match to TRBD1 covers 10 bases. The CDR3 length is 16 residues. Germline CDR1 is KGHSH and CDR2 is LQKENI. V dropped 3 bases and J dropped 5; count of bases not matched to a gene: 6. CDR3 nucleotides: TGTGCCAGCTCACCTAAACGGGACAGGGGAAATGAAAAACTGTTTTTT. Translated, it gives CASSPKRDRGNEKLFF.

The rearrangement uses TRBV6-4 and TRBJ2-3, with D possibly matching TRBD2 (6 bases). There are 15 residues in the CDR3. Germline assignment: CDR1 MRHNA and CDR2 SNTAGT. The V end lost 2 bases, the J end lost 2 bases, and 11 bases lay between the germline ends. The CDR3 DNA sequence: TGTGCCAGCAGTGACAGGGCGGGAAACACAGATACGCAGTATTTT. It encodes CASSDRAGNTDTQYF.

Many counts were recorded for this clone. CDR3 in amino acids: CATTLRPGETQYF. CDR3 DNA sequence: TGTGCCACCACACTGAGACCAGGAGAGACCCAGTACTTC. The chain carries TRBV19 and TRBJ2-5; D gene ambiguous. This CDR3 spans 13 amino acids. Trimming removed 10 bases at V and 4 bases at J, with 16 bases between. The V gene's germline CDR1 is LNHDA and CDR2 SQIVND (reference sequence). Supplemented by reference TRBV19 and TRBJ2-5, the full variable domain reads DGGITQSPKYLFRKEGQNVTLSCEQNLNHDAMYWYRQDPGQGLRLIYYSQIVNDFQKGDIAEGYSVSREKKESFPLTVTSAQKNPTAFYLCATTLRPGETQYFGPGTRLLVL.

J is TRBJ2-1 and V is TRBV2, with TRBD2 matching over 13 bases. The V and J ends lost 9 bases and 2 bases, in that order; junction bases with no gene match: 10. The CDR3 runs to 17 residues. Germline V gives CDR1 SNHLY, CDR2 FYNNEI. CDR3 DNA: TGTGCCAGAACCAGGACTAGCGGGAGTTTTCCCTACAATGAGCAGTTCTTC. Translating gives CARTRTSGSFPYNEQFF.

The V call is TRBV5-6, the J call TRBJ1-6, with TRBD1 identical over 9 bases. The ends lost 4 bases at V and 11 bases at J; junction bases unmatched: 22. The CDR3 has 19 residues. Per germline, CDR1 SGHDT and CDR2 YYEEEE. The CDR3 DNA is TGTGCCAGCAGCCCCCGTGGGACAGGGCGCGGACCTAAGGAGACACCCCTCCACTTT. Translated: CASSPRGTGRGPKETPLHF.

The chain carries TRBV19 and TRBJ2-1; maybe TRBD2 (5 bases). Per the germline V gene, CDR1 is LNHDA and CDR2 is SQIVND (reference sequence). The CDR3 runs to 15 residues. The V end was cut by 5 bases, the J end by 0 bases, with 11 bases between. In DNA form, the CDR3 reads TGTGCCAGTAGTTCCGGACTTTCCTCCTACAATGAGCAGTTCTTC. It translates to CASSSGLSSYNEQFF.

The chain uses TRBV10-3 and TRBJ2-2; D is possibly TRBD2 (7 bases). The V gene's germline CDR1 is ENHRY and CDR2 SYGVKD. Trimming removed 6 bases at V and 8 bases at J, with 16 bases between. The CDR3 covers 14 residues. CDR3 nucleotides: TGTGCCATCAGGGACACGGGGGGCCGGGGGGAGCTGTTTTTT. Its translation is CAIRDTGGRGELFF.

The V and J genes are TRBV4-1 and TRBJ1-3; D unclear. Germline V gives CDR1 MGHRA, CDR2 YSYEKL. Between the trimmed V and J ends, which lost 4 bases and 0 bases, there was a span of 13 bases. CDR3 length equals 16 residues. The CDR3 DNA reads as TGCGCCAGCAGCCCGCGCATCGGGAGCTCTGGAAACACCATATATTTT. Translation: CASSPRIGSSGNTIYF.

The gene calls are TRBV5-1 and TRBJ1-2; TRBD1 aligns across 7 bases. V shed 0 bases, J shed 4 bases, and the junction held 12 bases outside the gene matches. CDR1 is SGHRS, CDR2 YFSETQ, per germline. CDR3 length equals 17 residues. The CDR3 reads CASSLGLRDSSFYGYTF. The CDR3 DNA sequence: TGCGCCAGCAGCTTGGGCCTCCGGGACAGCAGCTTCTATGGCTACACCTTC.

The V and J genes are TRBV7-9 and TRBJ1-1, with 8 bases matching TRBD1. The CDR3 is 14 amino acids. The germline CDR1 and CDR2 sequences are SEHNR and FQNEAQ (reference sequence). V shed 5 bases, J shed 4 bases, and the junction held 6 bases outside the gene matches. DNA for the CDR3: TGTGCCAGCAGCGCACAGGGGGGAACCACTGAAGCTTTCTTT. This sequence encodes CASSAQGGTTEAFF.

The sample holds a few counts of this clone. The rearrangement links TRBV11-2 to TRBJ2-7, with 9 bases lining up with TRBD2. From germline, CDR1 is SGHAT and CDR2 FQNNGV. This CDR3 is built from 15 residues. The trim removed 3 bases at V and 6 bases at J, leaving 9 bases unmatched. The CDR3 DNA follows: TGTGCCAGCAGCTTGGGATGGGGACTAGCAATCGAGCAGTACTTC. It translates to CASSLGWGLAIEQYF.

The chain is built from TRBV5-6 and TRBJ1-1, with a possible D match to TRBD1 (5 bases). The V gene's germline CDR1 is SGHDT and CDR2 YYEEEE. V shed 0 bases and J shed 0 bases, with 12 bases lying between them. This CDR3 contains 16 residues. The DNA for the CDR3 is TGTGCCAGCAGCTTGGAGACAAGGGGCATGAACACTGAAGCTTTCTTT. Protein product: CASSLETRGMNTEAFF.

V is TRBV27 and J is TRBJ2-1, with TRBD1 matching 9 bases. The V gene end was trimmed by 6 bases and the J gene end by 9 bases; junction bases not matched to a gene: 6. CDR3 length equals 13 residues. The V gene's germline CDR1 is MNHEY and CDR2 SMNVEV (reference sequence). In nucleotides, the CDR3 is TGTGCCAGCAGCTGGGGACAGGGTGGTGAGCAGTTCTTC. Residues: CASSWGQGGEQFF.

This rearrangement joins TRBV9 to TRBJ1-5; weak D call: TRBD1 (6 bases). The CDR3 runs to 15 residues. Looked up from germline, CDR1 is SGDLS and CDR2 is YYNGEE. V lost 5 bases and J lost 4, with 16 bases in between. The CDR3 DNA reads TGTGCCAGCAGTACGAGCCAGGGGACAAATCAGCCCCAGCATTTT. Residues: CASSTSQGTNQPQHF.

V is TRBV19 and J is TRBJ1-1; D is perhaps TRBD1 (5 bases). Germline V CDR1 and CDR2: LNHDA, SQIVND (reference sequence). V was trimmed by 8 bases and J by 1 base, leaving 11 bases between them. This CDR3 comprises 13 residues. Here the CDR3 reads CASGGGKNTEAFF. CDR3 DNA: TGTGCCAGTGGGGGGGGGAAGAACACTGAAGCTTTCTTT.

This clone was recorded a few times. The rearrangement joins TRBV6-5 to TRBJ2-7; TRBD1 agrees at 7 bases. The CDR3 totals 15 residues. With V trimmed by 0 bases and J by 2 bases, 4 bases remained unmatched. CDR1 is MNHEY and CDR2 is SVGAGI in the germline V gene. The CDR3 nucleotides are TGTGCCAGCAGTTACTCGGGGACAGCAACCTACGAGCAGTACTTC. Amino acid sequence: CASSYSGTATYEQYF.

This sequence joins TRBV6-1 and TRBJ2-2; 11 nucleotides match TRBD2. Losses at the gene ends were 4 bases for V and 3 bases for J; bases not matched to a gene: 4. Germline CDR1 and CDR2: MNHNS and SASEGT. The CDR3 length is 16 residues. CDR3 DNA: TGTGCCAGCAGTGTTAGCGGGAGGGCGTACACCGGGGAGCTGTTTTTT. Its protein is CASSVSGRAYTGELFF.

The V and J genes are TRBV7-9 and TRBJ2-1, with 9 bases aligning to TRBD2. In germline, CDR1 is SEHNR, CDR2 FQNEAQ (reference sequence). With V trimmed by 1 base and J by 7 bases, 8 bases remained unmatched. The CDR3 has 16 amino acids. This chain's CDR3 is CASSLVAGAGKNEQFF. For the CDR3, the DNA is TGTGCCAGCAGCTTAGTAGCGGGAGCGGGAAAGAATGAGCAGTTCTTC.

This clone was detected only a few times. The CDR3 region has the DNA TGTGCCAGCAGGGAGGACAGGTTTCAGTACTTC. Encoded protein: CASREDRFQYF. This sequence joins TRBV2 and TRBJ2-4; 7 positions match TRBD1. Germline lookup yields CDR1 SNHLY and CDR2 FYNNEI. V shed 6 bases and J 11 bases; nucleotides not matched to a gene: 4. CDR3 length: 11 residues.